This TCR beta chain was sequenced for a study of cytomegalovirus exposure and HLA in healthy donors. Study details: A subsequent analysis stated that the 100 to 150 validation repertoires were run on the same platform as the 600 to 750 first-cohort repertoires.

Details on this clone: Its antigen is as yet unknown.

Study-wide points: A list of roughly 180 TCR beta chains associated with cytomegalovirus was given.

TCRdb keeps only in-frame clones here, not all; method: immunoSEQ multiplex PCR. The sample has roughly 300,000 clones; 86% are singletons. Germline loops: CDR1 SQVTM, CDR2 ANQGSEA. The CDR3 length is 17 residues. Trimming pared 4 bases from V and 1 base from J, leaving 20 bases between. The sample was PBMCs. The clonotype was recovered from a woman between 18 and 29 years old in good health and CMV-seronegative. V gene TRBV29-1 combines with J gene TRBJ2-1, with TRBD1 as a possible D gene (8 bases). The CDR3 protein is CSVGTQGARGSYNEQFF. For the CDR3, the DNA is TGCAGCGTTGGGACCCAGGGGGCGCGGGGGTCCTACAATGAGCAGTTCTTC.